This TCR beta chain derives from a study of blood T cell repertoires in COVID-19. Only in-frame clones appear in the TCRdb table, and some are missing; sequencing was by immunoSEQ multiplex PCR. The sample contains 70,000 to 95,000 clones, 80% to 90% of which appear only once. During active infection, Seattle patients enrolled and were then monitored through disease. The CDR3 runs to 13 residues. CDR1 GTSNPN and CDR2 SVGIG come from the germline V gene (reference sequence). Trimming took 1 base from V and 1 from J, leaving 5 bases between them. Sequencing used peripheral blood. This chain links TRBV30 with TRBJ1-3; D is uncertain. This TCR was sampled from a man aged 50 to 59 with COVID-19, enrolled during active disease. The CDR3 sequence: CAWSGQSGNTIYF. CDR3 DNA: TGTGCCTGGAGTGGGCAGTCTGGAAACACCATATATTTT.